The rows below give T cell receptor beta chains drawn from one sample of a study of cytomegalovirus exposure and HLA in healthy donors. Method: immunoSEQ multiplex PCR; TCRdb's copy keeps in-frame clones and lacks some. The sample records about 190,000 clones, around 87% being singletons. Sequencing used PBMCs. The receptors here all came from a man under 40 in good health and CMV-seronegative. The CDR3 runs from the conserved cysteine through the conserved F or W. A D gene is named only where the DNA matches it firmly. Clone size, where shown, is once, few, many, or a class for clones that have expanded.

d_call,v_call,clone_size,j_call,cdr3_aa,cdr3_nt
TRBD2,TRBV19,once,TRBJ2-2,CASSIAGGTGELFF,TGTGCCAGTAGTATAGCGGGAGGTACCGGGGAGCTGTTTTTT
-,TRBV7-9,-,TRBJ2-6,CASSQIMANVLTF,TGTGCCAGCAGCCAGATTATGGCCAACGTCCTGACTTTC
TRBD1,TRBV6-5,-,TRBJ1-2,CASSQRTGRGYTF,TGTGCCAGCAGTCAAAGGACAGGGCGCGGCTACACCTTC
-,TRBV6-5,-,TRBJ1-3,CASGRVTGNTIYF,TGTGCCAGCGGGAGGGTTACTGGAAACACCATATATTTT
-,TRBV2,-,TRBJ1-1,CASRSRGSTLVLNTEAFF,TGTGCCAGCAGGAGCCGGGGGTCCACCCTGGTTCTTAACACTGAAGCTTTCTTT
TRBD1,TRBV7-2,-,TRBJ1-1,CTSSSGQGGVYTEAFF,TGTACCAGCAGCTCAGGACAGGGGGGTGTATACACTGAAGCTTTCTTT
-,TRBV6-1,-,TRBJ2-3,CASSARGITDTQYF,TGTGCCAGCAGCGCTAGAGGGATCACAGATACGCAGTATTTT
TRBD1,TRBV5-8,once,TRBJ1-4,CASSFDRDEKLFF,TGTGCCAGCAGCTTCGACAGGGACGAAAAACTGTTTTTT
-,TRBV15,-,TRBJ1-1,CATSRDRRGARTDTEAFF,TGTGCCACCAGCAGAGACCGGCGGGGGGCCCGGACGGACACTGAAGCTTTCTTT
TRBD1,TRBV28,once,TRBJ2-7,CASTSGQGGYEQYF,TGTGCCAGCACCTCGGGACAGGGAGGCTACGAGCAGTACTTC
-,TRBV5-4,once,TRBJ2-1,CASSRATDRQYNEQFF,TGTGCCAGCAGCCGAGCGACAGACCGGCAATACAATGAGCAGTTCTTC
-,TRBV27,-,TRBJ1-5,CASSHSSNQPQHF,TGTGCCAGCAGCCACAGTAGCAATCAGCCCCAGCATTTT
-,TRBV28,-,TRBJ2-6,CASSPPAGANVLTF,TGTGCCAGCAGCCCTCCGGCTGGGGCCAACGTCCTGACTTTC
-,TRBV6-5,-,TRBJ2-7,CASSYKIQGTYEQYF,TGTGCCAGCAGTTACAAAATACAGGGTACCTACGAGCAGTACTTC
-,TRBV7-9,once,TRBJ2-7,CASSNRELSYEQYF,TGTGCCAGCAGCAACCGGGAACTCTCCTACGAGCAGTACTTC
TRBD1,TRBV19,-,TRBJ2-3,CASTQGATDTQYF,TGTGCCAGTACCCAGGGGGCCACAGATACGCAGTATTTT
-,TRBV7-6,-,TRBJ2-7,CASSPGHPLYEQYF,TGTGCCAGCAGCCCGGGACATCCGCTTTACGAGCAGTACTTC
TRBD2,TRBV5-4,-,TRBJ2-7,CASSSGLAGPISTYEQYF,TGTGCCAGCAGCTCTGGACTAGCGGGACCAATATCCACCTACGAGCAGTACTTC
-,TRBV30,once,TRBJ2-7,CAWSVGGYTYEQYF,TGTGCCTGGAGTGTAGGCGGGTACACCTACGAGCAGTACTTC
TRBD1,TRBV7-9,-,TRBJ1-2,CASSSGTAYGYTF,TGTGCCAGCAGCTCAGGGACAGCTTATGGCTACACCTTC
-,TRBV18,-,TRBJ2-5,CASSYNQGNQETQYF,TGTGCCAGCTCCTACAATCAGGGGAACCAAGAGACCCAGTACTTC
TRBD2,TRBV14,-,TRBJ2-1,CASSYTSGSSNEQFF,TGTGCCAGCAGCTACACTAGCGGGAGTTCCAATGAGCAGTTCTTC
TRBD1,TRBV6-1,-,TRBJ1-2,CAGSEGVRGAYTF,TGTGCCGGCAGTGAAGGGGTCAGGGGGGCCTACACCTTC
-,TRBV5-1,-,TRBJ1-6,CASSRDTYNSPLHF,TGCGCCAGCAGCCGGGACACCTATAATTCACCCCTCCACTTT
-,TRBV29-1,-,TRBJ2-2,CSVGGQANTGELFF,TGCAGCGTTGGGGGACAAGCCAACACCGGGGAGCTGTTTTTT
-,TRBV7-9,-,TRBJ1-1,CASSIQGLKNTEAFF,TGTGCCAGCAGCATACAGGGTTTGAAGAACACTGAAGCTTTCTTT